These 19 T cell receptor beta chains share one sample of origin, sequenced in a study of T cells after somatic rescue of genetic block. The protocol was immunoSEQ multiplex PCR, while the TCRdb copy is restricted to in-frame clones and leaves out a portion. This sample has about 110,000 clones, with 75% to 95% found just once. The sequenced material came from peripheral blood mononuclear cells (PBMCs). These receptors came from a woman aged 18-35 years.

The table lists this clone with a count of one. The V and J genes are TRBV5-1 and TRBJ2-5, with 8 bases matching TRBD2. J lost 5 bases, V lost 4 bases, and 10 bases had no gene match. CDR1 and CDR2 from the germline V gene are SGHRS and YFSETQ. The CDR3 length is 15 residues. DNA of the CDR3: TGCGCCAGCAGCGATACCGGGACTAGAGGGGAGACCCAGTACTTC. It yields the protein CASSDTGTRGETQYF.

V is TRBV20-1 and J is TRBJ1-1, with a weak D call TRBD1 (6 bases). The germline CDR1 and CDR2 sequences are DFQATT and SNEGSKA (reference sequence). The germline V and J ends were trimmed by 3 bases and 10 bases, with 12 bases remaining between them. This CDR3 contains 11 residues. The CDR3 reads CSARRQVGAFF. As DNA, the CDR3 is TGCAGTGCTAGGCGACAGGTTGGAGCTTTCTTT.

The sample holds a few counts of this clone. V is TRBV14 and J is TRBJ2-7; maybe TRBD1 (6 bases). This CDR3 spans 20 amino acids. Trimming took 0 bases from V and 1 from J, leaving 25 bases between them. The germline V gene encodes CDR1 SGHDN and CDR2 FVKESK. CDR3 loop: CASSQENRWRTAFPSYEQYF. DNA for the CDR3: TGTGCCAGCAGCCAAGAGAATAGGTGGAGGACAGCATTTCCGTCCTACGAGCAGTACTTC.

The J gene is TRBJ1-5, the V gene TRBV30, with D possibly matching TRBD1 (6 bases). Germline V CDR1 and CDR2: GTSNPN, SVGIG (reference sequence). V was shortened by 2 bases and J by 5 bases, with 13 bases between the two germline ends. The CDR3 spans 14 residues. The DNA for the CDR3 is TGTGCCTGGAGTCCACATACAGGGTATCAGCCCCAGCATTTT. This sequence encodes CAWSPHTGYQPQHF. Using reference TRBV30 and TRBJ1-5 for the parts outside the CDR3, the full variable domain is SQTIHQWPATLVQPVGSPLSLECTVEGTSNPNLYWYRQAAGRGLQLLFYSVGIGQISSEVPQNLSASRPQDRQFILSSKKLLLSDSGFYLCAWSPHTGYQPQHFGDGTRLSIL.

The chain employs TRBV14 and TRBJ2-3, with 9 bases lining up with TRBD2. J was trimmed by 2 bases and V by 6 bases; bases with no gene match: 3. In germline, CDR1 is SGHDN, CDR2 FVKESK. This CDR3 spans 14 amino acids. The CDR3 DNA reads as TGTGCCAGCAGAGTAGCGGGAGCCACAGATACGCAGTATTTT. It is translated as CASRVAGATDTQYF.

The rearrangement links TRBV6-1 to TRBJ2-7; D is perhaps TRBD2 (5 bases). The germline V and J ends were trimmed by 2 bases and 3 bases, with 11 bases remaining between them. Per the germline V gene, CDR1 is MNHNS and CDR2 is SASEGT. The length of the CDR3 is 14 residues. In DNA, the CDR3 is TGTGCCAGCAGTGAACGGGGAGTCCACTACGAGCAGTACTTC. It is translated as CASSERGVHYEQYF.

CDR3 coding DNA: TGTGCCAGCAGTTTCAGCTACGAGCAGTACTTC. Its translation is CASSFSYEQYF. The V gene is TRBV27, the J gene TRBJ2-7; D remains ambiguous. The V end was cut by 3 bases, the J end by 3 bases, with 3 bases between. Germline V gives CDR1 MNHEY, CDR2 SMNVEV (reference sequence). This CDR3 spans 11 amino acids.

The J gene is TRBJ2-3, the V gene TRBV6-9; D not resolved. The CDR3 spans 13 residues. V lost 4 bases and J lost 6, with 11 bases in between. The germline V gene encodes CDR1 MNHGY and CDR2 SVAAGI. The CDR3 bases are TGTGCCAGCAGTTCCCGCCGACGGGATACGCAGTATTTT. It translates to CASSSRRRDTQYF.

The chain couples TRBV6-1 to TRBJ1-2, with TRBD1 identical over 7 bases. Germline V gene sequence: CDR1 MNHNS, CDR2 SASEGT. The CDR3 loop spans 14 amino acids. V gave up 4 bases and J gave up 8 bases; unmatched junction bases: 10. The CDR3 loop reads CASSALQGWGGYTF. The CDR3 coding sequence is TGTGCCAGCAGTGCCTTACAGGGGTGGGGCGGCTACACCTTC.

The count of this clone is one. The chain joins TRBV18 to TRBJ1-3; a weak D match, TRBD1 (5 bases). Trimming pared 1 base from V and 1 base from J, leaving 14 bases between. The CDR3 consists of 17 residues. Germline CDR1 KGHSH, CDR2 LQKENI. The CDR3 loop reads CASSPQTRVKSGNTIYF. The CDR3 bases are TGTGCCAGCTCACCACAAACCAGGGTTAAGTCTGGAAACACCATATATTTT.

This clone was recorded only once. The chain carries TRBV5-5 and TRBJ1-5; no definite D call. CDR3 length: 14 residues. CDR1 is SGHKS and CDR2 is YYEKEE in the germline V gene (reference sequence). V was clipped by 0 bases and J by 3 bases, with 7 bases between them. DNA of the CDR3: TGTGCCAGCAGCTTGGGTGAGATCAATCAGCCCCAGCATTTT. Amino acid sequence: CASSLGEINQPQHF.

The V gene is TRBV7-3, the J gene TRBJ2-3; 7 nucleotides agree with TRBD2. Germline CDR1 SGHTA, CDR2 FQGTGA. The V gene end was trimmed by 5 bases and the J gene end by 0 bases; junction bases not matched to a gene: 8. This CDR3 contains 16 residues. Here the CDR3 DNA reads TGTGCCAGCAGCCCCGGGGGAGCGGGGAGCACAGATACGCAGTATTTT. Protein: CASSPGGAGSTDTQYF.

The rearrangement links TRBV2 to TRBJ1-3; TRBD1 aligns across 9 bases. There are 14 residues in the CDR3. CDR1 is SNHLY, CDR2 FYNNEI, per germline. V dropped 6 bases and J dropped 4; count of bases not matched to a gene: 4. CDR3 in amino acids: CASRAGTGGNTIYF. CDR3 sequence (DNA): TGTGCCAGCAGGGCAGGGACAGGGGGAAACACCATATATTTT.

V and J are TRBV7-2 and TRBJ1-2; 7 nucleotides align to TRBD1. The CDR3 has 15 residues. Germline V CDR1 and CDR2: SGHTA, FQGNSA. Unmatched junction bases numbered 11, after V lost 6 bases and J lost 4 bases. CDR3 loop: CASSPTGTDSYGYTF. The CDR3, as DNA: TGTGCCAGCAGTCCAACCGGGACAGACTCCTATGGCTACACCTTC.

Here the CDR3 reads CASSPIGQGDEQYF. In nucleotides, the CDR3 is TGTGCCAGCTCACCGATAGGCCAGGGCGACGAGCAGTACTTC. The rearrangement uses TRBV18 and TRBJ2-7; D possibly corresponds to TRBD1 (5 bases). The V end lost 3 bases, the J end lost 5 bases, and 14 bases lay between the germline ends. CDR3 length: 14 residues. The germline gives CDR1 KGHSH, CDR2 LQKENI. Full variable domain (missing parts from reference TRBV18 and TRBJ2-7): NAGVMQNPRHLVRRRGQEARLRCSPMKGHSHVYWYRQLPEEGLKFMVYLQKENIIDESGMPKERFSAEFPKEGPSILRIQQVVRGDSAAYFCASSPIGQGDEQYFGPGTRLTVT.

V is TRBV6-1 and J is TRBJ1-2; D is possibly TRBD1 (5 bases). This CDR3 has 15 residues. Germline CDR1 MNHNS, CDR2 SASEGT. The germline V and J ends were trimmed by 2 bases and 0 bases, with 10 bases remaining between them. Written as DNA, the CDR3 is TGTGCCAGCAGTGAATATGGGGGAGCTAACTATGGCTACACCTTC. Translation: CASSEYGGANYGYTF.

J is TRBJ1-1 and V is TRBV7-2; a weak D match, TRBD1 (5 bases). Trimming took 1 base from V and 3 from J, leaving 9 bases between them. The germline gives CDR1 SGHTA, CDR2 FQGNSA. The CDR3 spans 14 residues. CDR3 residues: CASSLGAGDTEAFF. Written as DNA, the CDR3 is TGTGCCAGCAGCTTAGGGGCGGGGGACACTGAAGCTTTCTTT.

The chain has TRBV11-3 and TRBJ2-2, with D possibly matching TRBD1 (5 bases). The CDR3 is 12 amino acids. V was trimmed by 5 bases and J by 6 bases, leaving 7 bases between them. In germline, CDR1 is SGHNT, CDR2 YENEEA. The CDR3 bases are TGTGCCAGCAGCCCAGGGCCCGGGGAGCTGTTTTTT. Translated: CASSPGPGELFF.

V gene TRBV2 combines with J gene TRBJ1-2; D may be TRBD1 (6 bases). Germline V gene sequence: CDR1 SNHLY, CDR2 FYNNEI. V was cut by 6 bases and J by 8 bases, with 19 bases left in between. The CDR3 totals 14 residues. Here the CDR3 reads CASRELQGMRGYTF. The CDR3 DNA reads TGTGCCAGCAGGGAGTTACAGGGTATGCGGGGCTACACCTTC. Using reference TRBV2 and TRBJ1-2 for the parts outside the CDR3, the full variable domain is EPEVTQTPSHQVTQMGQEVILRCVPISNHLYFYWYRQILGQKVEFLVSFYNNEISEKSEIFDDQFSVERPDGSNFTLKIRSTKLEDSAMYFCASRELQGMRGYTFGSGTRLTVV.